This TCR beta chain was retrieved from a study of neoadjuvant anti-PD-1 for oral cavity cancer. About the study: Most patients had three to four biweekly doses of 3 mg/kg nivolumab before resection. Non-progressing patients received a fourth nivolumab dose near day 43, then surgery on days 50-56. Study-wide findings and caveats: Post-treatment tumors with larger preexisting clones showed more shrinkage.

Produced via immunoSEQ multiplex PCR; TCRdb's table is partial and in-frame only. The sample comprises under 25,000 clones, 27% of which are singletons, and approximately 16% rests with the top ten. This clone was counted a few times. Its specificity is not known. The time point was: after neoadjuvant nivolumab, at surgical resection. These oral cavity squamous cell carcinomas were HPV-negative and locally advanced. V was pared by 6 bases and J by 2 bases, with 4 bases of the junction left unmatched. Looked up from germline, CDR1 is MNHNS and CDR2 is SASEGT. This CDR3 has 14 residues. Sequencing used tumor tissue, obtained after nivolumab (anti-PD-1) treatment. The chain couples TRBV6-1 to TRBJ1-5; 7 bases fit TRBD1. This TCR was recovered from a person aged 40 to 85 with oral cavity squamous cell carcinoma. Here the CDR3 reads CASRGDRGNQPQHF. The CDR3 nucleotides are TGTGCCAGCAGAGGCGACAGGGGCAATCAGCCCCAGCATTTT.